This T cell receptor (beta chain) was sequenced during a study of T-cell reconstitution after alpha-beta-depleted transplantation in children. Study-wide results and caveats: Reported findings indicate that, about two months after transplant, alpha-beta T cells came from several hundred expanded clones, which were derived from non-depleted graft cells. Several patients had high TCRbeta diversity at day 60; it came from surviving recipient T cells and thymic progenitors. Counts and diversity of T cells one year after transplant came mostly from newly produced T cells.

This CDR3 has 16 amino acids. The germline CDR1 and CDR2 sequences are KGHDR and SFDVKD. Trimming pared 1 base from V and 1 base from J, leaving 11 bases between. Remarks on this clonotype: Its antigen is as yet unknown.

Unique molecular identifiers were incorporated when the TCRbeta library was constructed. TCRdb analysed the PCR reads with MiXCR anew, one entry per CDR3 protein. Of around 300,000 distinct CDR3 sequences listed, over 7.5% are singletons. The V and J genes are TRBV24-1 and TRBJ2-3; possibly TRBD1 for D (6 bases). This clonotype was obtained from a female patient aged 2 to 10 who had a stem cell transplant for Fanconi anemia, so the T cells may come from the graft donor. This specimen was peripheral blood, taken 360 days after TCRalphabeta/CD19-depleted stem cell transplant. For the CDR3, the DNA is TGTGCCACCAGTGATTTCAGGGGAACGGGCACAGATACGCAGTATTTT. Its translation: CATSDFRGTGTDTQYF.